Listed here is a single TCR beta chain. The V end lost 4 bases, the J end lost 5 bases, and 15 bases lay between the germline ends. Germline assignment: CDR1 SGHRS and CDR2 YFSETQ. The CDR3 is made up of 14 amino acids. The data were taken from a study of blood T cell repertoires in COVID-19. In the study overall: Material from acute and convalescent COVID-19 was sourced from the United States, Italy and Spain. PBMCs, B-cell-depleted T cells, or T cells were the source of the cDNA or gDNA that made up the material.

Seattle participants joined during active infection and were tracked over time. In the original workflow: Nucleated cell number was recorded as an estimate derived from reference gene primer amplification. Repertoires were generated with immunoSEQ multiplex PCR, while TCRdb's copy carries only in-frame clones and drops some. V, J and clone size derive from that table, while D and trimming were established from the DNA sequence. The data hold 55,000 to 75,000 clones, with roughly 84% observed a single time. Source material: peripheral blood. The TCR was taken from a man older than 75 with COVID-19, enrolled during active disease. This chain uses TRBV5-1 with TRBJ1-1; TRBD1 might be the D (6 bases). CDR3 in amino acids: CASSSWTEGTEAFF. The CDR3 DNA follows: TGCGCCAGCAGCAGCTGGACAGAAGGGACTGAAGCTTTCTTT.